Shown below are 25 T cell receptor beta chains from a single sample sequenced in a study of cytomegalovirus exposure and HLA in healthy donors. The primer mix had 60 Vbeta and 13 Jbeta primers. Some clones are missing from TCRdb's copy, which holds only in-frame ones; the method was immunoSEQ multiplex PCR. The sample holds around 160,000 clones, about four fifths seen once. Sequenced material: PBMCs. These TCRs come from a male donor in good health and CMV-seropositive.

V is TRBV30 and J is TRBJ2-7; D is perhaps TRBD2 (6 bases). Trimming left V 5 bases short and J 4 bases short, with 15 bases between. CDR1 is GTSNPN, CDR2 SVGIG, per germline (reference sequence). The CDR3 spans 13 residues. The CDR3 DNA reads TGTGCCTGGGGGGAGGACACGGGATACGAGCAGTACTTC. Amino acid sequence: CAWGEDTGYEQYF.

This chain connects TRBV7-2 to TRBJ2-7; 8 nucleotides match TRBD1. The CDR3 runs to 15 residues. Germline trimming cut 3 bases from V and 1 base from J; bases unmatched to any gene: 5. CDR1 is SGHTA, CDR2 FQGNSA, per germline. The CDR3 nucleotides are TGTGCCAGCAGCTTCACAGGGGGTGAATCCTACGAGCAGTACTTC. It is translated as CASSFTGGESYEQYF.

The V gene is TRBV7-9, the J gene TRBJ1-4; TRBD1 agrees at 10 bases. The CDR3 runs to 15 residues. Losses at the gene ends were 8 bases for V and 3 bases for J; bases not matched to a gene: 6. Per germline, CDR1 SEHNR and CDR2 FQNEAQ (reference sequence). As DNA, the CDR3 is TGTGCCAGCGGGACAGGGGCCGGGGCTAATGAAAAACTGTTTTTT. Encoded protein: CASGTGAGANEKLFF.

The chain uses TRBV19 and TRBJ2-2; D call uncertain. V was shortened by 7 bases and J by 0 bases, with 9 bases between the two germline ends. Germline CDR1 is LNHDA and CDR2 is SQIVND (reference sequence). The CDR3 is 14 amino acids. Here the CDR3 reads CASNRNANTGELFF. CDR3 DNA: TGTGCCAGTAACAGAAACGCGAACACCGGGGAGCTGTTTTTT.

The rearrangement uses TRBV28 and TRBJ2-1; 13 nucleotides align to TRBD2. After removal of 1 base from V and 8 bases from J, the junction contained 5 bases not matched to a gene. Germline CDR1 MDHEN, CDR2 SYDVKM. The length of the CDR3 is 16 residues. The chain's CDR3 is CASSLLGTSGIYEQFF. DNA for the CDR3: TGTGCCAGCAGTTTATTGGGGACTAGCGGGATCTATGAGCAGTTCTTC.

This clone has only a few counts. J is TRBJ2-5 and V is TRBV5-1, with D maybe TRBD2 (6 bases). Germline V lookup: CDR1 SGHRS, CDR2 YFSETQ. V was trimmed by 3 bases and J by 5 bases, leaving 17 bases between them. This CDR3 is 15 amino acids long. CDR3 sequence: CASSSTLANRETQYF. The CDR3 coding sequence is TGCGCCAGCAGCTCTACCCTAGCGAATAGGGAGACCCAGTACTTC. Variable domain in full (rest from reference TRBV5-1 and TRBJ2-5): KAGVTQTPRYLIKTRGQQVTLSCSPISGHRSVSWYQQTPGQGLQFLFEYFSETQRNKGNFPGRFSGRQFSNSRSEMNVSTLELGDSALYLCASSSTLANRETQYFGPGTRLLVL.

This clone has just a few counts. Different DNA sequences within this sample yield the same CDR3. This rearrangement joins TRBV5-1 to TRBJ2-5; 11 bases line up with TRBD1. With 4 bases clipped from V and 0 bases from J, the junction kept 5 bases outside the gene matches. CDR3 size: 16 residues. Germline V lookup: CDR1 SGHRS, CDR2 YFSETQ. CDR3 coding DNA: TGCGCCAGCAGCGGGGGGACAGGGGGTTACCAAGAGACCCAGTACTTC. This encodes CASSGGTGGYQETQYF. Combining the CDR3 with reference TRBV5-1 and TRBJ2-5 gives the whole variable domain KAGVTQTPRYLIKTRGQQVTLSCSPISGHRSVSWYQQTPGQGLQFLFEYFSETQRNKGNFPGRFSGRQFSNSRSEMNVSTLELGDSALYLCASSGGTGGYQETQYFGPGTRLLVL.

V gene TRBV19 combines with J gene TRBJ1-5, with 10 bases aligning to TRBD1. The germline V gene encodes CDR1 LNHDA and CDR2 SQIVND (reference sequence). Losses at the gene ends were 5 bases for V and 3 bases for J; bases not matched to a gene: 10. CDR3 size: 17 residues. CDR3 residues: CASSQSRQGANNQPQHF. CDR3 bases: TGTGCCAGTAGTCAATCGAGACAGGGGGCAAACAATCAGCCCCAGCATTTT.

The rearrangement links TRBV19 to TRBJ1-1; a possible D gene is TRBD1 (6 bases). V was trimmed by 0 bases and J by 1 base, leaving 9 bases between them. The CDR3 runs 15 residues. CDR1 is LNHDA, CDR2 SQIVND, per germline (reference sequence). The CDR3 nucleotides read TGTGCCAGTAGTATAGAAGGACAGACGAACACTGAAGCTTTCTTT. Protein sequence: CASSIEGQTNTEAFF.

This chain uses TRBV7-8 with TRBJ1-6; no clear D. This CDR3 is 14 amino acids long. The V gene's germline CDR1 is SGHVS and CDR2 FQNEAQ. Trimming cost V 3 bases and J 11 bases, with 14 bases left between them. Written as DNA, the CDR3 is TGTGCCAGCAGCTTGGCCGACTTCGAGCCACCCCTCCACTTT. Translating gives CASSLADFEPPLHF.

The rearrangement joins TRBV19 to TRBJ2-7; a possible D gene is TRBD1 (6 bases). The CDR3 runs to 16 residues. Between the trimmed V and J ends, which lost 0 bases and 0 bases, there was a span of 12 bases. The V gene's germline CDR1 is LNHDA and CDR2 SQIVND (reference sequence). The chain's CDR3 is CASSIDGTIYSYEQYF. CDR3 nucleotide sequence: TGTGCCAGTAGTATAGACGGGACAATTTACTCCTACGAGCAGTACTTC.

The chain links TRBV15 to TRBJ1-2; the match to TRBD1 covers 10 bases. V dropped 4 bases and J dropped 7; count of bases not matched to a gene: 9. This CDR3 spans 15 amino acids. Germline assignment: CDR1 LNHNV and CDR2 YYDKDF (reference sequence). CDR3 in DNA: TGTGCCACCAGCATTCCAGACAGGGGGCTCCGTGGCTACACCTTC. Amino acids: CATSIPDRGLRGYTF.

In its sample, this clone was seen a few times. V gene TRBV5-4 combines with J gene TRBJ1-6; unclear D gene. The ends were cut back, 3 bases at V and 3 bases at J, with 10 bases in the middle. The CDR3 has 15 residues. Germline V CDR1 and CDR2: SGHNT, YYREEE (reference sequence). CDR3 residues: CASSSYSNYNSPLHF. For the CDR3, the DNA is TGTGCCAGCAGCTCTTACAGTAACTATAATTCACCCCTCCACTTT.

This clone occurred a few times. The rearrangement joins TRBV11-2 to TRBJ2-1; 8 bases align to TRBD1. Germline trimming cut 5 bases from V and 2 bases from J; bases unmatched to any gene: 5. Per the germline V gene, CDR1 is SGHAT and CDR2 is FQNNGV. This CDR3 spans 15 amino acids. The CDR3 nucleotides read TGTGCCAGCAGCCGTCGGACAGGGCCCTACAATGAGCAGTTCTTC. Encoded protein: CASSRRTGPYNEQFF.

This rearrangement joins TRBV27 to TRBJ2-3, with D possibly being TRBD2 (6 bases). CDR3 size: 17 residues. Germline-derived CDR1 and CDR2 are MNHEY and SMNVEV (reference sequence). V was clipped by 5 bases and J by 2 bases, with 20 bases between them. The CDR3 spells CASSVPRSGLNTDTQYF. CDR3 in DNA: TGTGCCAGCAGTGTCCCGCGTAGCGGCCTGAACACAGATACGCAGTATTTT.

This sequence joins TRBV7-8 and TRBJ2-7; D is unclear. Trimming pared 6 bases from V and 4 bases from J, leaving 10 bases between. The CDR3 loop spans 12 amino acids. Germline V CDR1 and CDR2: SGHVS, FQNEAQ. CDR3: CASRSDDYEQYF. The CDR3 DNA sequence: TGTGCCAGCAGAAGCGACGATTACGAGCAGTACTTC.

The chain joins TRBV5-4 to TRBJ2-5, with D possibly matching TRBD1 (7 bases). The V gene's germline CDR1 is SGHNT and CDR2 YYREEE (reference sequence). This CDR3 region has 14 residues. Trimming removed 4 bases at V and 5 bases at J, with 15 bases between. The CDR3 protein is CASSIDRAGETQYF. The CDR3 DNA is TGTGCCAGCAGCATCGACAGGGCGGGGGAGACCCAGTACTTC. The complete variable domain, with remaining parts taken from reference TRBV5-4 and TRBJ2-5, reads ETGVTQSPTHLIKTRGQQVTLRCSSQSGHNTVSWYQQALGQGPQFIFQYYREEENGRGNFPPRFSGLQFPNYSSELNVNALELDDSALYLCASSIDRAGETQYFGPGTRLLVL.

V and J are TRBV11-2 and TRBJ2-7, with 7 bases identical to TRBD1. CDR1 is SGHAT and CDR2 is FQNNGV in the germline V gene. Trimming at V came to 5 bases and at J to 9 bases, leaving 13 bases not matched to a gene. This CDR3 region has 14 residues. Written as DNA, the CDR3 is TGTGCCAGCAGCATAACCGGGACAGTAGGTAGGCAGTACTTC. Amino acid sequence: CASSITGTVGRQYF.

The chain carries TRBV6-1 and TRBJ2-7, with TRBD1 matching 7 bases. CDR1 MNHNS and CDR2 SASEGT come from the germline V gene. V lost 6 bases, J lost 4 bases, and 9 bases stayed unmatched. The CDR3 totals 14 residues. CDR3 sequence: CASSGTGVWYEQYF. The CDR3 nucleotides are TGTGCCAGCAGCGGAACAGGGGTATGGTACGAGCAGTACTTC.

V usage is TRBV15 and J usage is TRBJ1-4; 7 nucleotides align to TRBD1. Per the germline V gene, CDR1 is LNHNV and CDR2 is YYDKDF (reference sequence). The V gene end was trimmed by 3 bases and the J gene end by 6 bases; junction bases not matched to a gene: 7. The CDR3 sequence is 15 residues long. CDR3 residues: CATSRDTTGDEKLFF. For the CDR3, the DNA is TGTGCCACCAGCAGGGACACTACAGGGGATGAAAAACTGTTTTTT.

The chain couples TRBV10-3 to TRBJ2-5; D possibly corresponds to TRBD1 (6 bases). The DNA end favors TRBJ2-7, so the J call may be wrong. Germline CDR1 ENHRY, CDR2 SYGVKD. The CDR3 loop spans 12 amino acids. The CDR3 is CASRDTSYEQYF. CDR3 DNA: TGTGCCTCACGGGACACAAGCTACGAGCAGTACTTC.

V and J are TRBV2 and TRBJ1-3, with 7 bases lining up with TRBD1. Unmatched junction bases numbered 8, after V lost 6 bases and J lost 0 bases. Germline CDR1 SNHLY, CDR2 FYNNEI. The CDR3 is 16 residues long. The CDR3 DNA reads TGTGCCAGCAGGATAAAACAGGGGACCTCTGGAAACACCATATATTTT. This gives the protein CASRIKQGTSGNTIYF. Full variable domain (remainder filled in from reference TRBV2 and TRBJ1-3): EPEVTQTPSHQVTQMGQEVILRCVPISNHLYFYWYRQILGQKVEFLVSFYNNEISEKSEIFDDQFSVERPDGSNFTLKIRSTKLEDSAMYFCASRIKQGTSGNTIYFGEGSWLTVV.

A word on this clone: The junction differs from germline at one of its ends, possibly a read error. The gene calls are TRBV7-9 and TRBJ1-2; 8 bases are a match to TRBD1. The CDR3 totals 17 residues. Looked up from germline, CDR1 is SEHNR and CDR2 is FQNEAQ (reference sequence). As DNA, the CDR3 is TGTGTCAGCAGCTTTGCTGCATCAGGGGGCGCGCGGTATGGCTACACCTTC. As protein: CVSSFAASGGARYGYTF.

The V call is TRBV11-3, the J call TRBJ2-7; 9 bases align to TRBD1. The CDR3 has 15 amino acids. The V gene's germline CDR1 is SGHNT and CDR2 YENEEA. With 6 bases clipped from V and 1 base from J, the junction kept 7 bases outside the gene matches. This CDR3 reads CASRPTGGISYEQYF. In DNA form, the CDR3 reads TGTGCCAGCAGACCGACAGGGGGGATTTCCTACGAGCAGTACTTC.

The chain links TRBV18 to TRBJ1-1, with 7 nucleotides matching TRBD1. The CDR3 sequence is 14 residues long. Per germline, CDR1 KGHSH and CDR2 LQKENI. J lost 3 bases, V lost 6 bases, and 7 bases had no gene match. CDR3 protein: CASSRGQEYTEAFF. The CDR3 nucleotides read TGTGCCAGCTCTCGAGGACAGGAATACACTGAAGCTTTCTTT. Full variable domain (outside the CDR3, taken from reference TRBV18 and TRBJ1-1): NAGVMQNPRHLVRRRGQEARLRCSPMKGHSHVYWYRQLPEEGLKFMVYLQKENIIDESGMPKERFSAEFPKEGPSILRIQQVVRGDSAAYFCASSRGQEYTEAFFGQGTRLTVV.